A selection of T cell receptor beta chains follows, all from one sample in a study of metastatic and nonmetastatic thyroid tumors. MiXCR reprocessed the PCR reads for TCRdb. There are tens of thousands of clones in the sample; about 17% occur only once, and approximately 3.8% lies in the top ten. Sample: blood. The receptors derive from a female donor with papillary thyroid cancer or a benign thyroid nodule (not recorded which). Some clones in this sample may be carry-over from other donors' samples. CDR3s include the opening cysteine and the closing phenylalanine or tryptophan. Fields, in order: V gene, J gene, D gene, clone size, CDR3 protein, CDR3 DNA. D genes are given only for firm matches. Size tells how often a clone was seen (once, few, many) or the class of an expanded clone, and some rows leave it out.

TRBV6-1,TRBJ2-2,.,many,CASSEGESAVGLFF,TGTGCCAGCAGTGAAGGGGAATCGGCCGTTGGGCTGTTTTTT
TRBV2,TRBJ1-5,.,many,CASKISGYRYSNQPQHF,TGTGCCAGCAAGATCTCCGGGTACCGTTATAGCAATCAGCCCCAGCATTTT
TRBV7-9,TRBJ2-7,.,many,CASSFQYEQYF,TGTGCCAGCAGCTTTCAGTACGAGCAGTACTTC
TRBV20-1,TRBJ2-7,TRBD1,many,CSARVSGGGYEQYF,TGCAGTGCTAGAGTGTCAGGGGGCGGGTACGAGCAGTACTTC
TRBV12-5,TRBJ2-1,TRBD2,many,CASGINPLAGVYNEQFF,TGTGCTAGTGGTATAAACCCATTAGCGGGGGTTTACAATGAGCAGTTCTTC
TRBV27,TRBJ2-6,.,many,CASSPPLSGANVLTF,TGTGCCAGCAGTCCCCCCCTCTCTGGGGCCAACGTCCTGACTTTC
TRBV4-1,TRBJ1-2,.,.,CASSQDGSGAGGYTF,TGCGCCAGCAGCCAAGATGGGTCGGGCGCGGGAGGCTACACCTTC
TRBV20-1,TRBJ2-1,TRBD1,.,CSAWDSVSYNEQFF,TGCAGTGCTTGGGACAGCGTGTCCTACAATGAGCAGTTCTTC
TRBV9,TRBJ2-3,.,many,CASSAGGSYTDTQYF,TGTGCCAGCAGCGCGGGGGGCTCCTACACAGATACGCAGTATTTT
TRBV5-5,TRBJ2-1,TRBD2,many,CASSLGGRSYNEQFF,TGTGCCAGCAGCTTAGGCGGGAGGTCATACAATGAGCAGTTCTTC
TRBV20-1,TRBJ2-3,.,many,CSARSMTGSQDTQYF,TGCAGTGCTAGATCGATGACGGGGAGCCAAGATACGCAGTATTTT
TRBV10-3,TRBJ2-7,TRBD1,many,CAISHGQGAGEQYF,TGTGCCATCAGTCATGGACAGGGGGCAGGTGAGCAGTACTTC
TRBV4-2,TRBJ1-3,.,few,CASSQSGVSGNTIYF,TGTGCCAGCAGCCAATCTGGGGTCTCTGGAAACACCATATATTTT
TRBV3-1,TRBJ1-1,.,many,CASSQDLRQGRNTEAFF,TGTGCCAGCAGCCAAGACCTTCGGCAGGGAAGAAACACTGAAGCTTTCTTT
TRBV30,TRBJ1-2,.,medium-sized,CALEAGVGYGYTF,TGTGCCTTGGAGGCAGGAGTGGGCTATGGCTACACCTTC
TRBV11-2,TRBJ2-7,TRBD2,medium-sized,CASSSTSGAAYEQYF,TGTGCCAGCAGCTCTACTAGCGGAGCCGCCTACGAGCAGTACTTC
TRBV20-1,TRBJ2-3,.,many,CSAVGETSTDTQYF,TGCAGTGCTGTGGGAGAGACTAGCACAGATACGCAGTATTTT
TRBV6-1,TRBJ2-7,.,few,CASIRQVEQYF,TGTGCCAGCATACGACAGGTCGAGCAGTACTTC
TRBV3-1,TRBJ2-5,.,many,CASSQEGGTQYF,TGTGCCAGCAGCCAAGAGGGGGGGACCCAGTACTTC
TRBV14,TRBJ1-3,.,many,CASSPYSGNTIYF,TGTGCCAGCAGCCCGTATAGTGGAAACACCATATATTTT
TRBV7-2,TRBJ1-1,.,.,CASSLDRHTEAFF,TGTGCCAGCAGCTTAGATAGGCACACTGAAGCTTTCTTT
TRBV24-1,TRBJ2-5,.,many,CATSEAQGAETQYF,TGTGCCACCAGTGAGGCTCAGGGTGCCGAGACCCAGTACTTC
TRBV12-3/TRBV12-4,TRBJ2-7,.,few,CASNRLSGSSYEQYF,TGTGCCAGCAACCGCCTTAGCGGAAGCTCCTACGAGCAGTACTTC
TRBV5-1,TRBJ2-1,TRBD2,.,CASSPSGLGLGNEQFF,TGCGCCAGCAGCCCATCGGGACTAGGTTTGGGTAATGAGCAGTTCTTC
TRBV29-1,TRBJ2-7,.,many,CSVSRAYEQYF,TGCAGCGTCAGCAGGGCCTACGAGCAGTACTTC
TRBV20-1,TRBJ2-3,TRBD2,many,CSARWREGLGTDTQYF,TGCAGTGCCCGGTGGCGGGAGGGCCTTGGCACAGATACGCAGTATTTT
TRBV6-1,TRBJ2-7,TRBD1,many,CASRRGQGQNEQYF,TGTGCCAGCAGAAGGGGACAGGGACAGAACGAGCAGTACTTC